The T cell receptor (beta chain) under discussion was sequenced for a study of OX40 agonist ivuxolimab in advanced cancers. About the investigation overall: The costimulatory receptor OX40 (CD134) was targeted by ivuxolimab, a fully human IgG2 agonistic monoclonal antibody. The paper reports the monotherapy dose-escalation portion (N of about 51 patients) of the phase I ivuxolimab trial. Peripheral TCRbeta sequencing was intended to test whether TCR sequence diversity was altered and clonal T-cell expansion was caused by ivuxolimab. Patients were allowed to have had prior anti-PD-1, anti-PD-L1 or anti-CTLA-4 therapy, and less than 45% of the dose-escalation patients had previously received checkpoint inhibitors. A male proportion of around 83% and a mean age of about 60 years, ranging from 23 to 79, were recorded for the dose-escalation cohort. Intravenous ivuxolimab was administered to patients every 2 weeks at six dose levels: 0.01, 0.1, 0.3, 1.5, 3 and 10 mg/kg. Among the approximately 54 dose-escalation patients, some 20 had hepatocellular carcinoma, approximately 15 melanoma, 9 renal cell carcinoma and 9 head and neck cancer. Partial responses were achieved by three dose-escalation patients, of whom one had hepatocellular carcinoma and two had cutaneous melanoma. The paper as a whole reports these results and caveats: Low levels of normalized T-cell clonal expansion were also seen in some nonresponding patients. After ivuxolimab, expanded clones were on average more numerous among CD8+ T cells than among CD4+ T cells. At doses from 0.1 to 3.0 mg/kg, clonal expansion was seen in both CD4+ and CD8+ blood T cells between baseline and week 6. Which antigens the clonally expanded peripheral T cells were specific for was not determined. In the 0.1-3.0 mg/kg groups, partial responders had among the lowest normalized peripheral clonal expansion, particularly in CD8+ T cells.

Patients with a history of autoimmune disease or receiving systemic immunosuppression were excluded from the trial. In every dose cohort, peripheral blood was drawn for TCR sequencing at baseline, cycle 4 day 1, and cycle 7 day 1. The samples were drawn from a first-in-human, open-label, multicenter phase I dose-escalation trial of ivuxolimab. Adults with locally advanced or metastatic head and neck squamous cell, hepatocellular, melanoma or renal cell carcinoma were enrolled in the trial. CD4+ and CD8+ T cells were sorted separately from peripheral blood before TCR sequencing. Notes on this clone: The clone's antigen remains unknown. Per-base quality was not reported, and no clone a single base away is much larger than it.

The CDR3 spans 17 residues, from the cysteine through the phenylalanine. CDR3 DNA only is kept here, 51 bases in frame from base 1. From the germline V gene, CDR1 is SGDLS and CDR2 is YYNGEE. Compared with germline, V lacks 3 bases and J lacks 6 bases; bases without a gene match: 14. To sequence the TCRbeta CDR3 region, genomic DNA was isolated from the sorted cells. TCRbeta CDR3 regions were sequenced using the immunoSEQ Assay. The clones in this table, taken by TCRdb from immuneACCESS, are in-frame only. Not every clone is retained; where verified, under half of the shortfall comes from an unresolved V gene, and the cause of the rest is unknown. The sample includes around 20,000 clones, with approximately 70% observed a single time. Clones ranked in the top ten supply around 15% of the sample.

The sequenced sample was CD4+ or CD8+ T cells sorted from blood, obtained in a trial of the OX40 agonist ivuxolimab. The clonotype was recovered from an adult with an advanced solid tumor such as melanoma, head and neck, liver or kidney cancer. The rearranged segments are TRBV9 and TRBJ2-1, with 8 bases in between that match TRBD1. The CDR3 region reads CASSANRRTGQVNEQFF. The nucleotide sequence reads as follows: TGTGCCAGCAGCGCAAACCGGAGGACAGGGCAGGTCAATGAGCAGTTCTTC.